This TCR beta chain was profiled in a study of T cell repertoires in cytomegalovirus infection. On the study more broadly: Public TCR beta signatures indicated both CMV infection and matching HLA type. The study, taken as a whole, reports: HLA-C-restricted CMV-specific TCR beta clonotypes were dominant in the ex vivo response. Identification of carriers of CMV plus the relevant HLA was performed using cumulative public TCR beta family frequency.

CDR3 size: 17 residues. J gave up 2 bases and V 4 bases, and 7 bases lay outside the gene matches. The germline V gene encodes CDR1 MNHEY and CDR2 SMNVEV (reference sequence). TCRdb fed the reads into MiXCR, producing one record per CDR3 protein. The sample consists of 290,000 or so distinct CDR3 sequences, about 9.2% of them appearing once. This clonotype was observed many times. Its target is unknown. Sequenced material: PBMCs. The genes are TRBV27 and TRBJ2-3, with 12 bases lining up with TRBD2. The source of this sequence is a human donor in good health (CMV status not recorded). Some clones in this sample may be carry-over from other donors' samples. CDR3 region: CASSSRTSGTLTDTQYF. CDR3 nucleotides: TGTGCCAGCAGTTCCCGGACTAGCGGGACTCTCACAGATACGCAGTATTTT.